The T cell receptor beta chain described here comes from a study of vaccination and CD4 T cells after COVID-19. Study-level information: It was a median roughly 92 days after diagnosis, with a range of 35 to 161, that post-COVID samples were drawn. Whole-study results and caveats: The authors studied relatively few convalescent patients and analyzed no early post-infection timepoints.

This clonotype was counted only a few times. What it binds is unknown. Oncomine TCR Beta short-read sequencing was applied to DNA from cultured CD4+ T cells. TCRdb reprocessed the PCR reads via MiXCR and lists one record per CDR3 protein. The table includes over 20,000 distinct CDR3 sequences, 44% detected once. Treatment reported: roughly 11-day PBMC culture with coronavirus spike peptide pools or control peptides (ViraFEST assay). ViraFEST used peptide pools to expand antigen-specific T cells, then sequenced TCRs. Half the growth medium was swapped for new IL-2 medium on days 3 and 7. Germline CDR1 reads WNHNN; CDR2 reads SYGVQD (reference sequence). The CDR3 has 15 amino acids. Trimming took 3 bases from V and 2 from J; bases not matched to a gene: 4.

This receptor was taken from a human donor who received a COVID-19 vaccine. The starting material was CD4+ T cells from blood, cultured in vitro, obtained before SARS-CoV-2 vaccination. This chain uses TRBV10-1 with TRBJ2-1; 7 positions match TRBD2. This CDR3 reads CASSETAGAYNEQFF. As DNA, the CDR3 is TGCGCCAGCAGTGAAACGGCGGGAGCCTACAATGAGCAGTTCTTC.